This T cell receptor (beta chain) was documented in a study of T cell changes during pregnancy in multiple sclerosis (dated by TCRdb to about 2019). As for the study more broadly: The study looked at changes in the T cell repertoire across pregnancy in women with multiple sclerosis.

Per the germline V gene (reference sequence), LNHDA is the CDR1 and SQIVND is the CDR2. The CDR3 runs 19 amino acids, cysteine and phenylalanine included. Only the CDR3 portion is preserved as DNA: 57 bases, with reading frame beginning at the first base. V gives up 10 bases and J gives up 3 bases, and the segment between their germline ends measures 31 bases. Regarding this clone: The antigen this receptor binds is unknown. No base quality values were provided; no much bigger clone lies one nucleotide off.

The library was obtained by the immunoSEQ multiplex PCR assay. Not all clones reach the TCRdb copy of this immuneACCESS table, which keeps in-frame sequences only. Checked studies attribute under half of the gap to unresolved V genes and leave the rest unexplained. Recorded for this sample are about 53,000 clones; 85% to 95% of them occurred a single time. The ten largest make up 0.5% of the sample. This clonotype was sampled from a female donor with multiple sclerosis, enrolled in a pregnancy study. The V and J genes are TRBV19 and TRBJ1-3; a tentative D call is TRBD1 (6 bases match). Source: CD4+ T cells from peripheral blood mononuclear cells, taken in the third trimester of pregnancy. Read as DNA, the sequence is TGTGCCACTGTGCCGGGCGTCGGACAGAGTTATTTATATGGAAACACCATATATTTT. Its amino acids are CATVPGVGQSYLYGNTIYF.